These T cell receptor beta chains were read from a single sample in a study of T cells in Graves' hyperthyroidism and ophthalmopathy. TCRdb independently ran MiXCR on the multiplex PCR reads; one entry per CDR3 protein. The table includes about 300,000 distinct CDR3 sequences, roughly 19% detected once. What was sequenced was blood. Receptors originate from a man between 45 and 60 years old with Graves' ophthalmopathy. Each CDR3 is given with its conserved first and last residue. A D gene is named only where the DNA matches it firmly. For some rows the clone size is stated as once, few or many, or as a class when expanded; others skip it.

clone size: many
V gene: TRBV7-6
D gene: NA
J gene: TRBJ1-6
CDR3 DNA: TGTGCCAGCAGCCACGGACACGGTGGCCCCCTCCACTTT
CDR3 protein: CASSHGHGGPLHF

clone size: NA
V gene: TRBV7-9
D gene: NA
J gene: TRBJ2-7
CDR3 DNA: TGTGCCAGCAGCTTGATGTTGGGGTCCCCCCGCGAGCAGTACTTC
CDR3 protein: CASSLMLGSPREQYF

clone size: few
V gene: TRBV3-1
D gene: TRBD2
J gene: TRBJ2-7
CDR3 DNA: TGTGCCAGCAGCCAAGGGGGACTAGCGGGTAACAGGGGCGAGCAGTACTTC
CDR3 protein: CASSQGGLAGNRGEQYF

clone size: many
V gene: TRBV5-1
D gene: NA
J gene: TRBJ2-3
CDR3 DNA: TGCGCCAGCAGCGGGGGCCGGCACCTCGGGGCTGTTGATACGCAGTATTTT
CDR3 protein: CASSGGRHLGAVDTQYF

clone size: many
V gene: TRBV4-1
D gene: TRBD1
J gene: TRBJ2-7
CDR3 DNA: TGCGCCAGCAGCCAACCCCGGGACAGGTTGTTCGAGCAGTACTTC
CDR3 protein: CASSQPRDRLFEQYF

clone size: many
V gene: TRBV29-1
D gene: NA
J gene: TRBJ1-3
CDR3 DNA: TGCAGCGTCCTCCCGGGAGGAAGGGGAAACACCATATATTTT
CDR3 protein: CSVLPGGRGNTIYF

clone size: NA
V gene: TRBV7-9
D gene: NA
J gene: TRBJ2-7
CDR3 DNA: TGTGCCAGCAGCTTAGGTCAAGGGCAGTACTTC
CDR3 protein: CASSLGQGQYF

clone size: many
V gene: TRBV12-3/TRBV12-4
D gene: NA
J gene: TRBJ1-1
CDR3 DNA: TGTGCCAGCAGGGACCCGGACACTGAAGCTTTCTTT
CDR3 protein: CASRDPDTEAFF

clone size: NA
V gene: TRBV27
D gene: NA
J gene: TRBJ1-5
CDR3 DNA: TGTGCCAGCAGTTTCACCCAGCCCCAGCATTTT
CDR3 protein: CASSFTQPQHF

clone size: many
V gene: TRBV2
D gene: NA
J gene: TRBJ2-5
CDR3 DNA: TGTGCCAGCAAAAGTGGCTTGGGTCAGGAGACCCAGTACTTC
CDR3 protein: CASKSGLGQETQYF

clone size: many
V gene: TRBV5-5
D gene: NA
J gene: TRBJ2-5
CDR3 DNA: TGTGCCAGCAGCTTGGTCGGCCAGGGCGTAGAGACCCAGTACTTC
CDR3 protein: CASSLVGQGVETQYF

clone size: many
V gene: TRBV6-1
D gene: TRBD2
J gene: TRBJ2-4
CDR3 DNA: TGTGCCAGCAGTAGACTAGCGGGGCTGACCATAGCCAAAAACATTCAGTACTTC
CDR3 protein: CASSRLAGLTIAKNIQYF

clone size: many
V gene: TRBV6-1
D gene: TRBD1
J gene: TRBJ2-7
CDR3 DNA: TGTGCCAGCACCCGAAAGCCGGGACAGGGGCGGGAGCAGTACTTC
CDR3 protein: CASTRKPGQGREQYF

clone size: many
V gene: TRBV12-3/TRBV12-4
D gene: TRBD2
J gene: TRBJ2-1
CDR3 DNA: TGTGCCAGCAGTCGCGGGGGGACTAGCGGTAGGGGTGTCTACAATGAGCAGTTCTTC
CDR3 protein: CASSRGGTSGRGVYNEQFF

clone size: few
V gene: TRBV5-1
D gene: TRBD1
J gene: TRBJ2-3
CDR3 DNA: TGCGCCAGCAGCACAGGACAGGGGGCCCGCACAGATACGCAGTATTTT
CDR3 protein: CASSTGQGARTDTQYF

clone size: few
V gene: TRBV28
D gene: NA
J gene: TRBJ1-6
CDR3 DNA: TGTGCCAGCGGGGATTCACCCCTCCACTTT
CDR3 protein: CASGDSPLHF

clone size: NA
V gene: TRBV12-3/TRBV12-4
D gene: TRBD2
J gene: TRBJ2-1
CDR3 DNA: TGTGCCAGCAGTTTAGATCAGCTAGCGGGAGTTAGTGAGCAGTTCTTC
CDR3 protein: CASSLDQLAGVSEQFF

clone size: NA
V gene: TRBV6-1
D gene: NA
J gene: TRBJ2-7
CDR3 DNA: TGTGCCAGCAGGTTACAGGTCTACGAGCAGTACTTC
CDR3 protein: CASRLQVYEQYF

clone size: few
V gene: TRBV19
D gene: TRBD2
J gene: TRBJ2-1
CDR3 DNA: TGTGCCAGTAGTTCCCTAGCGGGAGCGGCCTACAATGAGCAGTTCTTC
CDR3 protein: CASSSLAGAAYNEQFF

clone size: many
V gene: TRBV7-9
D gene: NA
J gene: TRBJ2-3
CDR3 DNA: TGTGCCAGCAGCTCTCCCATAGGCGCAGATACGCAGTATTTT
CDR3 protein: CASSSPIGADTQYF

clone size: few
V gene: TRBV28
D gene: NA
J gene: TRBJ2-1
CDR3 DNA: TGTGCCAGCAGTTCCCCCTCCCCACTGTCCTACAATGAGCAGTTCTTC
CDR3 protein: CASSSPSPLSYNEQFF

clone size: many
V gene: TRBV20-1
D gene: NA
J gene: TRBJ2-7
CDR3 DNA: TGCAGTGCTAGAGATGGAGCCCAGCAGTACTTC
CDR3 protein: CSARDGAQQYF

clone size: few
V gene: TRBV2
D gene: NA
J gene: TRBJ1-5
CDR3 DNA: TGTGCCAGCAGTGAATCCGGGGCCGGCAATCAGCCCCAGCATTTT
CDR3 protein: CASSESGAGNQPQHF

clone size: NA
V gene: TRBV6-6
D gene: NA
J gene: TRBJ2-5
CDR3 DNA: TGTGCCAGCAGTTACTCGGCCAGGGCCCAAGAGACCCAGTACTTC
CDR3 protein: CASSYSARAQETQYF

clone size: NA
V gene: TRBV5-6
D gene: TRBD1
J gene: TRBJ1-1
CDR3 DNA: TGTGCCAGCAGCTTGCCTCAGGGGGCTGGCAGTGAAGCTTTCTTT
CDR3 protein: CASSLPQGAGSEAFF

clone size: few
V gene: TRBV19
D gene: NA
J gene: TRBJ2-2
CDR3 DNA: TGTGCCAGCTGGACTCCCCGCGGCACCGGGGAGCTGTTTTTT
CDR3 protein: CASWTPRGTGELFF

clone size: few
V gene: TRBV2
D gene: NA
J gene: TRBJ2-7
CDR3 DNA: TGTGCCAGCAGTGAATACGGCAGGGAATTTCAAGAGCAGTACTTC
CDR3 protein: CASSEYGREFQEQYF

clone size: few
V gene: TRBV5-8
D gene: TRBD2
J gene: TRBJ2-2
CDR3 DNA: TGTGCCAGCAGCGTGGGACTAGCGGTTCCGAACACCGGGGAGCTGTTTTTT
CDR3 protein: CASSVGLAVPNTGELFF

clone size: many
V gene: TRBV12-3/TRBV12-4
D gene: TRBD1
J gene: TRBJ2-1
CDR3 DNA: TGTGCCAGCAGTTACGGACAGGGGATCAATGAGCAGTTCTTC
CDR3 protein: CASSYGQGINEQFF

clone size: many
V gene: TRBV28
D gene: TRBD2
J gene: TRBJ2-4
CDR3 DNA: TGTGCCAGCAGTTCTCCCGGGACTAGCGGGAGAGGCATTCAGTACTTC
CDR3 protein: CASSSPGTSGRGIQYF

clone size: many
V gene: TRBV28
D gene: NA
J gene: TRBJ2-7
CDR3 DNA: TGTGCCAGCAGCTCCACGGCCACTTACGAGCAGTACTTC
CDR3 protein: CASSSTATYEQYF

clone size: NA
V gene: TRBV20-1
D gene: TRBD2
J gene: TRBJ2-3
CDR3 DNA: TGCAGTGCTCCTCGGGCTAGCGGGAGCGATACGCAGTATTTT
CDR3 protein: CSAPRASGSDTQYF

clone size: NA
V gene: TRBV4-1
D gene: NA
J gene: TRBJ2-7
CDR3 DNA: TGCGCCAGCAGCCAAGTTGCGACAGATACCTACGAGCAGTACTTC
CDR3 protein: CASSQVATDTYEQYF

clone size: NA
V gene: TRBV19
D gene: NA
J gene: TRBJ2-3
CDR3 DNA: TGTGCCAGTAGACAAGCGGGCTCCAGCACAGATACGCAGTATTTT
CDR3 protein: CASRQAGSSTDTQYF

clone size: NA
V gene: TRBV19
D gene: TRBD2
J gene: TRBJ2-5
CDR3 DNA: TGTGCCAGTAGGCCACCCAGCGGGGAACAAGAGACCCAGTACTTC
CDR3 protein: CASRPPSGEQETQYF

clone size: many
V gene: TRBV5-1
D gene: NA
J gene: TRBJ1-3
CDR3 DNA: TGCGCCAGCAGCTTGGAGGGATCTGGAAACACCATATATTTT
CDR3 protein: CASSLEGSGNTIYF

clone size: few
V gene: TRBV7-3
D gene: TRBD1
J gene: TRBJ1-2
CDR3 DNA: TGTGCCAGCAGCCCGGACAGGGACGGTGGCTACACCTTC
CDR3 protein: CASSPDRDGGYTF

clone size: NA
V gene: TRBV2
D gene: TRBD1
J gene: TRBJ2-7
CDR3 DNA: TGTGCCAGCGGACAGGGTGGGTACGAGCAGTACTTC
CDR3 protein: CASGQGGYEQYF

clone size: few
V gene: TRBV3-1
D gene: NA
J gene: TRBJ2-1
CDR3 DNA: TGTGCCAGCAGCTTTAAAACAGGGCCCAATGAGCAGTTCTTC
CDR3 protein: CASSFKTGPNEQFF

clone size: few
V gene: TRBV15
D gene: TRBD1
J gene: TRBJ1-4
CDR3 DNA: TGTGCCACCAGCAGAGTGTCGTTCTCGGGACAGGGGGATGAAAAACTGTTTTTT
CDR3 protein: CATSRVSFSGQGDEKLFF

clone size: many
V gene: TRBV11-2
D gene: TRBD2
J gene: TRBJ2-1
CDR3 DNA: TGTGCCAGCAGCTTAGGAGGCGGGAGACTAGCGGGATCCTACAATGAGCAGTTCTTC
CDR3 protein: CASSLGGGRLAGSYNEQFF

clone size: few
V gene: TRBV12-3/TRBV12-4
D gene: NA
J gene: TRBJ2-1
CDR3 DNA: TGTGCCGGCAGTTACCGCGGCGCTTCCTACAATGAGCAGTTCTTC
CDR3 protein: CAGSYRGASYNEQFF

clone size: few
V gene: TRBV12-3/TRBV12-4
D gene: NA
J gene: TRBJ2-3
CDR3 DNA: TGTGCCAGCAGGGACGGAATCACAGATACGCAGTATTTT
CDR3 protein: CASRDGITDTQYF

clone size: NA
V gene: TRBV15
D gene: TRBD2
J gene: TRBJ2-1
CDR3 DNA: TGTGCCACCAGCAGAGATCTGGGACTAGCGGGAGGGAATGAGCAGTTCTTC
CDR3 protein: CATSRDLGLAGGNEQFF

clone size: NA
V gene: TRBV7-9
D gene: NA
J gene: TRBJ1-1
CDR3 DNA: TGTGCCAGCACCCCTGGGGCCGGCGGCACTGAAGCTTTCTTT
CDR3 protein: CASTPGAGGTEAFF